Given below is one TCR beta chain in context. Its cognate antigen is unknown. Thawed PBMCs were FACS-sorted into unstimulated CD4+CD25+CD127- regulatory T cells, CD4+CD25- non-regulatory cells, CD4 and CD8 cells. Thawed PBMCs were rested overnight at 37°C with around 200 IU/ml IL-2 before regulatory T cell sorting. Sequencing was performed with immunoSEQ multiplex PCR; in TCRdb, only in-frame clones are kept and a portion is missing. The table shows over 50,000 clones, with 75% to 90% occurring only once. This entry comes from a study of Tregs in tolerant kidney transplant recipients. Study-wide results and caveats: Some patients' samples used different primers over time, so nucleotide sequences weren't comparable. Activated donor B cell expansion appeared to reveal the most relevant donor-specific TCRbeta repertoire.

Germline lookup yields CDR1 MNHNS and CDR2 SASEGT. V was clipped by 5 bases and J by 0 bases, with 9 bases between them. There are 14 residues in the CDR3. The starting material was Tregs from blood, obtained before the transplant. The sequence came from a human donor who received a combined kidney and bone marrow transplant. The chain is built from TRBV6-1 and TRBJ2-3; unclear D gene. CDR3: CASSHDKSTDTQYF. The CDR3 DNA sequence: TGTGCCAGCAGTCACGACAAGAGCACAGATACGCAGTATTTT.